This T cell receptor beta chain is drawn from a study of T cell repertoires in cytomegalovirus infection. About the research overall: Well-studied HLA-B-restricted CMV epitopes were used in the study alongside recently identified HLA-C-restricted ones. Matching HLA type, along with CMV infection, was indicated by public TCR beta signatures. Study-wide findings and caveats: Based on cumulative public TCR beta family frequency, carriers of CMV plus the relevant HLA were identified.

A note on this clonotype: Its target is unknown.

One entry per CDR3 protein results from TCRdb running MiXCR on the reads. The sample records about 830,000 distinct CDR3 sequences, about 31% being singletons. V was clipped by 4 bases and J by 5 bases; unmatched bases: 10. Germline assignment: CDR1 SGHRS and CDR2 YFSETQ. This CDR3 spans 15 amino acids. The sequencing here drew on cultured CD8+ T cells from PBMCs, taken from culture after CMV antigen stimulation. This chain links TRBV5-1 with TRBJ2-5; the match to TRBD1 covers 8 bases. This receptor was identified in a human donor in good health (CMV status not recorded). Some clones in this sample may be carry-over from other donors' samples. CDR3 nucleotides: TGCGCCAGCAGCCCAGGACAGGGCTCGGGGGAGACCCAGTACTTC. Protein product: CASSPGQGSGETQYF.